This T cell receptor (beta chain) was sequenced during a study of blood T cell repertoires in COVID-19. Enrolment of Seattle patients took place during active infection, and they were followed longitudinally. The CDR3 is made up of 15 amino acids. V was cut by 10 bases and J by 3 bases, with 19 bases left in between. Germline lookup yields CDR1 SGHDN and CDR2 FVKESK. This table comes from immunoSEQ multiplex PCR, and its TCRdb copy is limited to in-frame clones, with some not included. The table shows approximately 280,000 clones, with 90% occurring only once. The receptor was isolated from a woman in her 30s with COVID-19, enrolled during active disease. The chain couples TRBV14 to TRBJ2-1; a possible D gene is TRBD1 (5 bases). Sample: peripheral blood. CDR3 region: CATSYRFSFYNEQFF. The CDR3 bases are TGTGCCACGTCGTACAGGTTCTCCTTCTACAATGAGCAGTTCTTC.